This section outlines one T cell receptor beta chain sequence together with its context. The specificity of this receptor is unknown. Base qualities are not at hand, and no much larger clone is one base apart. The treatment or condition label corresponds to: live attenuated yellow fever vaccine strain. A standard Ficoll-Paque protocol was used to isolate PBMCs from peripheral blood. Dynabeads CD4 and CD8 positive selection kits were used to isolate the CD4 and CD8 T-cell fractions. TriZol was used to extract RNA from bulk PBMCs, from CD4 and CD8 fractions, and from dextramer-positive and dextramer-negative fractions. The data were taken from a study of T cells after yellow fever vaccination (dated by TCRdb to between 2018 and 2021). Describing the broader study: Libraries from fractions with low cell numbers were prepared with the SMART-Seq v4 Ultra Low Input RNA kit. Blood was collected at multiple timepoints before and after primary and secondary immunization, and bulk PBMC replicates and cell subsets were isolated. Two healthy male donors, one aged 18 to 30 and one aged 30 to 40 years, made up the cohort. To follow T-cell clones before and after primary and booster YFV17D yellow fever vaccination, bulk TCR alpha and beta repertoires were sequenced over time.

V is cut back by 3 bases and J by 2 bases, with 4 bases in the junction unmatched. The germline V gene provides CDR1 SGHRS and CDR2 YFSETQ. The CDR3 starts with the cysteine, ends with the phenylalanine, and has 15 residues. Here the CDR3 DNA is all that survives: 45 bases in frame from base 1. Sequencing relied on an Illumina NovaSeq 6000. TCR cDNA was synthesized by 5'RACE template switching, through which a universal primer site and unique molecular identifiers were introduced. Priming of cDNA synthesis was performed from both the TCR alpha and TCR beta constant segments. Libraries were amplified in two PCR steps, with sample barcodes and sequencing adapters added in the second step. Sequencing of the libraries was done on either Illumina HiSeq 2500 (2x100 bp) or NovaSeq (2x150 bp). In the original analysis: MIGEC was used to demultiplex reads and collapse the reads into UMI consensus sequences, and MiXCR was used for V(D)J alignment. Using edgeR on replicate PBMC samples, clonotypes were called vaccine-responding if FDR was below 0.01 and the log2 fold change was above 5 up to day 15. Bulk clonotypes were assigned CD4 or CD8 identity according to which sequenced CD4 or CD8 repertoire held them at higher abundance. In TCRdb, the public reads were trimmed at Q25 with fastp and aligned with MiXCR, with productive beta chains retained. Rows with a matching CDR3 protein are joined into one entry that keeps the most common DNA and genes. TCRdb, not the original authors, processed these V and J calls. Within this sample are 250,000 to 300,000 distinct CDR3 sequences, with about 5.2% of them counted one time only. In total, the top ten clones hold around 3.5% of the sample.

General conclusions and limits of the study: A small share of clonotypes was detected in both CD4 and CD8 compartments, with the overlap likely arising from convergent recombination. FACS-sorted repertoires could contain abundant contaminating clonotypes from the bulk population, so computational filtering was required. Compared with the primary T-cell response, the secondary T-cell response was faster but weaker, reaching its peak on day 5 rather than on day 15. Only a couple of donors were included in the study, so the extent to which the findings can be generalized is limited. After the booster, most clones that had expanded after primary vaccination were detected again (nearly 98% of CD4 and more than 85% of CD8), suggesting broad maintenance of memory.

This receptor was taken from a young man who received the YFV17D yellow fever vaccine. The sample in question was CD4+ T cells sorted from PBMCs, obtained on the day of the yellow fever booster vaccination. This sequence uses TRBV5-1 and TRBJ2-1; 8 bases in the junction line up with TRBD2. CDR3 region: CASSYTSGPYNEQFF. Here is the DNA: TGCGCCAGCAGCTACACTAGCGGTCCCTACAATGAGCAGTTCTTC.